This T cell receptor beta chain was recorded in a study of shared clonotypes between healthy human individuals. Broader study findings: A limitation of the genetic and exposure-history diversity represented arose from few donors.

V shed 2 bases and J shed 4 bases, with 14 bases lying between them. This CDR3 contains 15 residues. Germline values: CDR1 MNHEY, CDR2 SVGAGI. A single count supports this clone. Its antigen is not known. On ten immunoSEQ deep assay plates, unsorted PBMC DNA was sequenced. The assay was immunoSEQ multiplex PCR, and TCRdb's table has in-frame clones only and misses some. The top ten clones hold roughly 12% of a sample with 450,000 to 600,000 clones, roughly 85% of them seen once. Nashville, Tennessee was home to all donors, each a Caucasian adult. The sequenced material came from PBMCs. This TCR derives from a woman aged 40-49 years in good health. Some clones in this sample may be carry-over from other donors' samples. V and J are TRBV6-5 and TRBJ1-2, with a tentative D call TRBD1 (5 bases). This CDR3 is CASSYGASGGYGYTF. In DNA, the CDR3 is TGTGCCAGCAGTTACGGAGCGTCCGGGGGCTATGGCTACACCTTC.